Below are 2 T cell receptor beta chains sequenced from a single sample in a study of blood T cell repertoires in COVID-19. Profiling relied on immunoSEQ multiplex PCR, and the TCRdb table lists in-frame clones only, not all of them. The sample holds approximately 140,000 clones, about four fifths seen once. Input material: peripheral blood. The receptors originated from a human donor in a cohort sampled during active COVID-19.

The J gene is TRBJ2-1, the V gene TRBV6-5; maybe TRBD1 (5 bases). CDR1 MNHEY and CDR2 SVGAGI come from the germline V gene. V was trimmed by 4 bases and J by 0 bases, leaving 13 bases between them. This CDR3 spans 16 amino acids. CDR3 loop: CASSFLRQSSYNEQFF. The CDR3 coding sequence is TGTGCCAGCAGTTTCCTTCGACAGAGCTCCTACAATGAGCAGTTCTTC.

The chain has TRBV5-4 and TRBJ1-2, with a possible D match to TRBD1 (6 bases). The CDR3 loop spans 14 amino acids. Looked up from germline, CDR1 is SGHNT and CDR2 is YYREEE (reference sequence). The V gene lost 5 bases and the J gene lost 5 bases, with 16 bases spanning the gap. The CDR3 DNA is TGTGCCAGCAGAATTTGGACAGCCGATTATGGCTACACCTTC. This sequence encodes CASRIWTADYGYTF.